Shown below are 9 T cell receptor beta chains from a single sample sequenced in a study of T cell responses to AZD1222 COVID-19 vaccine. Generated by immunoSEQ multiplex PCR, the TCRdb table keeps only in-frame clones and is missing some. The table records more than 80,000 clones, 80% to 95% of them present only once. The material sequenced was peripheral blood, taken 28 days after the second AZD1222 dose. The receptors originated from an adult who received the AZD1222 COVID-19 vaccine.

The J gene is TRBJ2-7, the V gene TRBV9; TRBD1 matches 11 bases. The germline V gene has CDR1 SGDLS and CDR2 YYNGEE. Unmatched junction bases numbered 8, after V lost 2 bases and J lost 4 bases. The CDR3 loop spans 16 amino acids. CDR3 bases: TGTGCCAGCAGCGTCGCCGGGACAGGGGGTTTATACGAGCAGTACTTC. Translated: CASSVAGTGGLYEQYF.

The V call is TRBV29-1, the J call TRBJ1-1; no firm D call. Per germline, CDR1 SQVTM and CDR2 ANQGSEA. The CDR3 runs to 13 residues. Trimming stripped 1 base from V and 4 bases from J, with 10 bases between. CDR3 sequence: CSVEVSRGTEAFF. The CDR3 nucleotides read TGCAGCGTTGAAGTTTCACGGGGCACTGAAGCTTTCTTT.

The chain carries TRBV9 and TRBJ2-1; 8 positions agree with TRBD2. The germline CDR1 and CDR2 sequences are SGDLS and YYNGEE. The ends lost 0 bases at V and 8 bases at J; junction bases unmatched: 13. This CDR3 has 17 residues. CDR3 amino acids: CASSVAPSGLVYDEQFF. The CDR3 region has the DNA TGTGCCAGCAGCGTAGCCCCTTCGGGACTAGTTTACGATGAGCAGTTCTTC.

The CDR3 DNA reads TGCGCCAGCAGCCAAGAGATCGGCTATGGCTACACCTTC. Protein sequence: CASSQEIGYGYTF. V is TRBV4-1 and J is TRBJ1-2; D gene ambiguous. Germline CDR1 reads MGHRA; CDR2 reads YSYEKL. CDR3 length: 13 residues. V shed 0 bases and J shed 4 bases, with 6 bases lying between them.

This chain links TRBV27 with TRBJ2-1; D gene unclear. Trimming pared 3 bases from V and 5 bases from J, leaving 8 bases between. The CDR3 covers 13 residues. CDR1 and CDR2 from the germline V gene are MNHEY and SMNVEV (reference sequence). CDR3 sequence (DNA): TGTGCCAGCAGTTTTTCTGGGGACAATGAGCAGTTCTTC. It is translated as CASSFSGDNEQFF.

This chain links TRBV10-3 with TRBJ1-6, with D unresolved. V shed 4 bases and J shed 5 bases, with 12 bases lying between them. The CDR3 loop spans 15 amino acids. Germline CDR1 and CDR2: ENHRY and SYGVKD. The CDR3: CAISVRRSNNSPLHF. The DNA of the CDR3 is TGTGCCATCAGTGTAAGGAGGTCCAATAATTCACCCCTCCACTTT.

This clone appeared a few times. CDR3 protein: CASSLAGGLGQPQHF. The CDR3, as DNA: TGTGCCAGCAGCTTAGCCGGGGGGCTGGGGCAGCCCCAGCATTTT. V gene TRBV7-2 combines with J gene TRBJ1-5; perhaps TRBD1 as D (6 bases). Germline V gene data show CDR1 as SGHTA and CDR2 as FQGNSA. Trimming pared 0 bases from V and 7 bases from J, leaving 13 bases between. The CDR3 has 15 amino acids. The whole variable domain, filled in from reference TRBV7-2 and TRBJ1-5, reads GAGVSQSPSNKVTEKGKDVELRCDPISGHTALYWYRQSLGQGLEFLIYFQGNSAPDKSGLPSDRFSAERTGGSVSTLTIQRTQQEDSAVYLCASSLAGGLGQPQHFGDGTRLSIL.

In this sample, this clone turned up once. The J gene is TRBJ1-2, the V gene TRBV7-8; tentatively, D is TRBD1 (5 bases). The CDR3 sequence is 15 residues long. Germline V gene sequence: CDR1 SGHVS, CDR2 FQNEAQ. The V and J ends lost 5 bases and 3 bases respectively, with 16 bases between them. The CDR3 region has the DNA TGTGCCAGCAGCCTGATGGGGGGGAGGGACTATGGCTACACCTTC. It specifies CASSLMGGRDYGYTF.

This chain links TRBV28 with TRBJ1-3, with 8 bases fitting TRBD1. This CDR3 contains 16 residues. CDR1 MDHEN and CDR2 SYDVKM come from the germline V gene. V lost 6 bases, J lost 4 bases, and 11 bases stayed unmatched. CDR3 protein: CASRPDRGAWGNTIYF. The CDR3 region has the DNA TGTGCCAGCAGACCCGACAGGGGTGCGTGGGGAAACACCATATATTTT.